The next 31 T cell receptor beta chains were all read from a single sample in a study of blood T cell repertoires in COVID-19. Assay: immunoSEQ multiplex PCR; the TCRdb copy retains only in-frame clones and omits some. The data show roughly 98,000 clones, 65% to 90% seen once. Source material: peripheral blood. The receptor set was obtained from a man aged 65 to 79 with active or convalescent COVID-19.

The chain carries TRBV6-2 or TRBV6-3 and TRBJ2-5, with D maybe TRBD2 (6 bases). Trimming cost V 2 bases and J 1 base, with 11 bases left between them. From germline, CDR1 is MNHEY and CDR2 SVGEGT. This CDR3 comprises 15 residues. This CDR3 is CASSYRGTFQETQYF. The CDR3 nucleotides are TGTGCCAGCAGTTACCGGGGGACCTTCCAAGAGACCCAGTACTTC.

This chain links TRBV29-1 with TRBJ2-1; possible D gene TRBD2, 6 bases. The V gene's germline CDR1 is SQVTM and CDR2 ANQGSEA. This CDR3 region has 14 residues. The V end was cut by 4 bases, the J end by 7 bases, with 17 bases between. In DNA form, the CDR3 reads TGCAGCGTTGTAAGGGGCGGGGCGGGGAATGAGCAGTTCTTC. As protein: CSVVRGGAGNEQFF.

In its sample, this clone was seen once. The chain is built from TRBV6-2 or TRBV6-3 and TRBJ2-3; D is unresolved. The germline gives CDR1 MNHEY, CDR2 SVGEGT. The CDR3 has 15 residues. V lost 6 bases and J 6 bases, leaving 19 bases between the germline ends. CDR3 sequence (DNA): TGTGCCAGCAGCCTTAACTCTTACGCTTTCGATACGCAGTATTTT. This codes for CASSLNSYAFDTQYF.

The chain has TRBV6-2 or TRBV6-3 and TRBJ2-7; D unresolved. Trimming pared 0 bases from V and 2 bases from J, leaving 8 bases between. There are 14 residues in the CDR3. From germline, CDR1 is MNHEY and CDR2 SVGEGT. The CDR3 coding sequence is TGTGCCAGCAGTTACTCAGAGCCGACCTACGAGCAGTACTTC. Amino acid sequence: CASSYSEPTYEQYF.

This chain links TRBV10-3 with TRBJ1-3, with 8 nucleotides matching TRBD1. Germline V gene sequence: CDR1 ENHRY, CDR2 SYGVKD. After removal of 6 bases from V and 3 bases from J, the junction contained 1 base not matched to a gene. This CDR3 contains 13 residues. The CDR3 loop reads CAIRDRDGNTIYF. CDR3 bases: TGTGCCATCAGGGACAGGGATGGAAACACCATATATTTT.

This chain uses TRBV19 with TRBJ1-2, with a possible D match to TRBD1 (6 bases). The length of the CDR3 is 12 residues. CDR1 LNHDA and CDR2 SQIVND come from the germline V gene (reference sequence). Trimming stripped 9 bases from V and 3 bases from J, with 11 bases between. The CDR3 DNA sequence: TGTGCCAGCAAGACAGGCCACTATGGCTACACCTTC. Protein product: CASKTGHYGYTF.

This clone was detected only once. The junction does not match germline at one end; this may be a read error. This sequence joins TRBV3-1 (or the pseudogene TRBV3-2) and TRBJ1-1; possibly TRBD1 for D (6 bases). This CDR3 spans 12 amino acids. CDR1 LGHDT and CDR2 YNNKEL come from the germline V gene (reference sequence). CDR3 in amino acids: CASSPLGGRNHF. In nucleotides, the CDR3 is TGTGCCAGCAGCCCCCTCGGGGGGCGAAACCACTTT.

CDR3 sequence (DNA): TGTGCCAGCAGCCAATGGGGCAGGGGGGCCTACGAGCAGTACTTC. It translates to CASSQWGRGAYEQYF. The genes are TRBV3-1 (or the pseudogene TRBV3-2) and TRBJ2-7, with a possible D match to TRBD1 (7 bases). The CDR3 consists of 15 residues. Per germline, CDR1 LGHDT and CDR2 YNNKEL (reference sequence). Trimming cost V 2 bases and J 2 bases, with 13 bases left between them.

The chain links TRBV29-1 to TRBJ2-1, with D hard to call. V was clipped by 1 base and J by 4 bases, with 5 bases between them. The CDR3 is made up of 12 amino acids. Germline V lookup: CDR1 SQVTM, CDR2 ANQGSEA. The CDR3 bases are TGCAGCGTTGAAGCCAGATACAATGAGCAGTTCTTC. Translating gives CSVEARYNEQFF.

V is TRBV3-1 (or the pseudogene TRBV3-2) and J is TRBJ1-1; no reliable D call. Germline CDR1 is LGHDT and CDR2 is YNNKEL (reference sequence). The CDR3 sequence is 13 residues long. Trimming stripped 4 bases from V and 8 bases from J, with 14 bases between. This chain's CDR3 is CASSRGRKIEAFF. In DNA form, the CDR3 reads TGTGCCAGCAGCCGCGGAAGAAAAATCGAAGCTTTCTTT.

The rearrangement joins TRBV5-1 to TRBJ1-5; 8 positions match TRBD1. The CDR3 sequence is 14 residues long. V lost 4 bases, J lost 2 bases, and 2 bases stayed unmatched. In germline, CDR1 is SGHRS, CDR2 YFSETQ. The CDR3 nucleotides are TGCGCCAGCAGCGTACAGGGGGGCAATCAGCCCCAGCATTTT. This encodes CASSVQGGNQPQHF.

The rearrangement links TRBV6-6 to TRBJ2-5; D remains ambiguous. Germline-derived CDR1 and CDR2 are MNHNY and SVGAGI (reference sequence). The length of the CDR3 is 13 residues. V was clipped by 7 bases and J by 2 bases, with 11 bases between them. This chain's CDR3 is CASTINRQETQYF. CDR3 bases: TGTGCCAGCACCATCAACCGGCAAGAGACCCAGTACTTC.

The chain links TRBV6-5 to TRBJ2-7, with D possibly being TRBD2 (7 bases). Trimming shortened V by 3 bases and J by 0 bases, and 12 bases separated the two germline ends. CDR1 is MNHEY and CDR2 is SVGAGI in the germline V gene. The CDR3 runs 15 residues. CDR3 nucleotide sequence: TGTGCCAGCAGTTATGGGGGGGCTAGCTCCTACGAGCAGTACTTC. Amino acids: CASSYGGASSYEQYF.

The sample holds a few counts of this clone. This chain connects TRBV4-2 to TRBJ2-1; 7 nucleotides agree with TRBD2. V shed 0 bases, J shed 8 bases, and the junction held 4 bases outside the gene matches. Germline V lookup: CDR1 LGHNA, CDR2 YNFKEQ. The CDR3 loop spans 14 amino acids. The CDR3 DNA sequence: TGTGCCAGCAGCCAAGATACTAGCGTCGATGAGCAGTTCTTC. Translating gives CASSQDTSVDEQFF.

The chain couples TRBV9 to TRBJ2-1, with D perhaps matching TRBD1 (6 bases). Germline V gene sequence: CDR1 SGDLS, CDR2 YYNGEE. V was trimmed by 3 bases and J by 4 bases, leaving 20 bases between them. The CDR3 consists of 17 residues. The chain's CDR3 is CASSALPPGTRYNEQFF. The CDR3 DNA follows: TGTGCCAGCAGCGCCCTCCCCCCGGGGACACGTTACAATGAGCAGTTCTTC.

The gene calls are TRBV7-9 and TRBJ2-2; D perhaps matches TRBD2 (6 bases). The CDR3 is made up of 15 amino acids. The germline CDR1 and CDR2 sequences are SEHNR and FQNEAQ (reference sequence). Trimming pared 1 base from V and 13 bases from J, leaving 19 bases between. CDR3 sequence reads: CASSLGLRRGGLLFF. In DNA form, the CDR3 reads TGTGCCAGCAGCTTAGGGTTAAGGCGGGGCGGTCTGCTGTTTTTT.

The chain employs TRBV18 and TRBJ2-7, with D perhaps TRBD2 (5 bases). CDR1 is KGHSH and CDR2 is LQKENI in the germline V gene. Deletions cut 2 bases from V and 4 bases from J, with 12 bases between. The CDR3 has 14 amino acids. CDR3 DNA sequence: TGTGCCAGCTCACCAAAGGGTCCGGGGTACGAGCAGTACTTC. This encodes CASSPKGPGYEQYF.

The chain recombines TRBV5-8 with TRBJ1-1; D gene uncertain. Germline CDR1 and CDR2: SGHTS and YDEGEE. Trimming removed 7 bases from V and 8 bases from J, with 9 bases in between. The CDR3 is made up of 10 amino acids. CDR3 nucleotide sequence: TGTGCCAGCTACGAGGTCGAAGCTTTCTTT. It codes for CASYEVEAFF.

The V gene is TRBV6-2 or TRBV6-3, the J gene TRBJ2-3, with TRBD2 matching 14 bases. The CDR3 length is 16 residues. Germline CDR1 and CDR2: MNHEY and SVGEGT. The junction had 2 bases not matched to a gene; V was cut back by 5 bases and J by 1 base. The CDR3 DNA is TGTGCCAGCAGTCTGGGACTAGCGGGGGGCACAGATACGCAGTATTTT. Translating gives CASSLGLAGGTDTQYF.

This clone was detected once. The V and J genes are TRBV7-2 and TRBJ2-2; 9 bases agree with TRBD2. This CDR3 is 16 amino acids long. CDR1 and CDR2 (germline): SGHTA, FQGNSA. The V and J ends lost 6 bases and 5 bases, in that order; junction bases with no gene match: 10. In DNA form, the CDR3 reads TGTGCCAGCAGTCCAGTAAGGACTAGCGTTACCGGGGAGCTGTTTTTT. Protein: CASSPVRTSVTGELFF.

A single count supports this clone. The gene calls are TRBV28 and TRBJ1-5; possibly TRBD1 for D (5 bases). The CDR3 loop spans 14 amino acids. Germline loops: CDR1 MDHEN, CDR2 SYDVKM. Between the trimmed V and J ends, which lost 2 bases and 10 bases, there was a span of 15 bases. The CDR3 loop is CASSLDRRNRPQHF. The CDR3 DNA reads TGTGCCAGCAGTTTAGACAGACGTAATCGACCCCAGCATTTT.

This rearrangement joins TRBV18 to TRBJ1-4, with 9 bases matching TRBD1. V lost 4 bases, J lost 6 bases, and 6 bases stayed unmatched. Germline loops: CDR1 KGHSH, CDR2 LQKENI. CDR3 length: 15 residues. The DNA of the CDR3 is TGTGCCAGCTCACGAAACAGGGGGCTGGATGAAAAACTGTTTTTT. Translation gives CASSRNRGLDEKLFF.

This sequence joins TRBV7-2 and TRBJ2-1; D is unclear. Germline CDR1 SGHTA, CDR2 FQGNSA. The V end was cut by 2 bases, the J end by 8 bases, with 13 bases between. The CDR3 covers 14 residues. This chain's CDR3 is CASSLSPQLHEQFF. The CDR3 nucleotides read TGTGCCAGCAGCTTAAGTCCCCAGTTACATGAGCAGTTCTTC. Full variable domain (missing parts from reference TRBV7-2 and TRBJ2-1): GAGVSQSPSNKVTEKGKDVELRCDPISGHTALYWYRQSLGQGLEFLIYFQGNSAPDKSGLPSDRFSAERTGGSVSTLTIQRTQQEDSAVYLCASSLSPQLHEQFFGPGTRLTVL.

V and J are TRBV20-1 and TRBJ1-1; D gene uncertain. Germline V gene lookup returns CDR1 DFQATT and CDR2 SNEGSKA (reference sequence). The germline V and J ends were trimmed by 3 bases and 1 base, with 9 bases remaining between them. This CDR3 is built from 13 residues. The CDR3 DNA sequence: TGCAGTGCTAGTCAGCGGCGGAACACTGAAGCTTTCTTT. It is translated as CSASQRRNTEAFF.

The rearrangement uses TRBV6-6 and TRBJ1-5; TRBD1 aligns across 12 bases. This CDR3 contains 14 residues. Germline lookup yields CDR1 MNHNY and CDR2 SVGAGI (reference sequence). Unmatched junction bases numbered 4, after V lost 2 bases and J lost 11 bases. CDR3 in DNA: TGTGCCAGCAGTTACGGGACAGGGGGCCGAGCCCAGCATTTT. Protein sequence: CASSYGTGGRAQHF.

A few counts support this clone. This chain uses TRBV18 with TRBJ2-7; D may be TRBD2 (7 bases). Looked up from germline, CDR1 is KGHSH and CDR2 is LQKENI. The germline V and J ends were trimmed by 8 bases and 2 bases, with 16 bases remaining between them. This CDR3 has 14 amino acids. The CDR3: CASAGGPTPYEQYF. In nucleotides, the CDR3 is TGTGCCAGCGCCGGGGGGCCTACACCCTACGAGCAGTACTTC.

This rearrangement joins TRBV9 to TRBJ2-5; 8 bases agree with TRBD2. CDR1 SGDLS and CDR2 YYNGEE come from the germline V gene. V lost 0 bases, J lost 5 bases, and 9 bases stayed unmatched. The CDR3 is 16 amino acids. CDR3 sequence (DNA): TGTGCCAGCAGCGTAGGGCGAGCGGGGGCAGGGGAGACCCAGTACTTC. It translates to CASSVGRAGAGETQYF.

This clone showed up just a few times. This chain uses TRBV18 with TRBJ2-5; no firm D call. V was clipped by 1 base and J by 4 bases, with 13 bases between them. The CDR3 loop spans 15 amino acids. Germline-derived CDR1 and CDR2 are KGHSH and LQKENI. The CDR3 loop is CASSPLKTNPETQYF. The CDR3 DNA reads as TGTGCCAGCTCACCACTAAAGACAAACCCAGAGACCCAGTACTTC.

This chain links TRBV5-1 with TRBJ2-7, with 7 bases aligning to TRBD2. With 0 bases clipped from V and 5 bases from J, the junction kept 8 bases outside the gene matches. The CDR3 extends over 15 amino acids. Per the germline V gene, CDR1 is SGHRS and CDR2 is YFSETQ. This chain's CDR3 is CASSLAWWEGHEQYF. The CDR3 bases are TGCGCCAGCAGCTTGGCGTGGTGGGAGGGACACGAGCAGTACTTC. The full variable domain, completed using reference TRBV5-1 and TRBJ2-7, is KAGVTQTPRYLIKTRGQQVTLSCSPISGHRSVSWYQQTPGQGLQFLFEYFSETQRNKGNFPGRFSGRQFSNSRSEMNVSTLELGDSALYLCASSLAWWEGHEQYFGPGTRLTVT.

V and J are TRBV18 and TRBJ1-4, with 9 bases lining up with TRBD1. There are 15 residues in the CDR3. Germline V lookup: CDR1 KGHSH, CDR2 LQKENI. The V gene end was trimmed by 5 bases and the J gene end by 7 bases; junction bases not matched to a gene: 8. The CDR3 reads CASSSPGQGFEKLFF. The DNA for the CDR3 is TGTGCCAGCTCATCTCCGGGACAGGGATTTGAAAAACTGTTTTTT.

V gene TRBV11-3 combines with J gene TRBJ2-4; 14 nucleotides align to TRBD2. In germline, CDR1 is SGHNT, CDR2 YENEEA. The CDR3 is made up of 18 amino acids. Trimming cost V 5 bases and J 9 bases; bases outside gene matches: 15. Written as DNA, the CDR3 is TGTGCCAGCAGCGCGACCGGGACTAGCGGGGGCCGCGCCGGCATTCAGTACTTC. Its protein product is CASSATGTSGGRAGIQYF.